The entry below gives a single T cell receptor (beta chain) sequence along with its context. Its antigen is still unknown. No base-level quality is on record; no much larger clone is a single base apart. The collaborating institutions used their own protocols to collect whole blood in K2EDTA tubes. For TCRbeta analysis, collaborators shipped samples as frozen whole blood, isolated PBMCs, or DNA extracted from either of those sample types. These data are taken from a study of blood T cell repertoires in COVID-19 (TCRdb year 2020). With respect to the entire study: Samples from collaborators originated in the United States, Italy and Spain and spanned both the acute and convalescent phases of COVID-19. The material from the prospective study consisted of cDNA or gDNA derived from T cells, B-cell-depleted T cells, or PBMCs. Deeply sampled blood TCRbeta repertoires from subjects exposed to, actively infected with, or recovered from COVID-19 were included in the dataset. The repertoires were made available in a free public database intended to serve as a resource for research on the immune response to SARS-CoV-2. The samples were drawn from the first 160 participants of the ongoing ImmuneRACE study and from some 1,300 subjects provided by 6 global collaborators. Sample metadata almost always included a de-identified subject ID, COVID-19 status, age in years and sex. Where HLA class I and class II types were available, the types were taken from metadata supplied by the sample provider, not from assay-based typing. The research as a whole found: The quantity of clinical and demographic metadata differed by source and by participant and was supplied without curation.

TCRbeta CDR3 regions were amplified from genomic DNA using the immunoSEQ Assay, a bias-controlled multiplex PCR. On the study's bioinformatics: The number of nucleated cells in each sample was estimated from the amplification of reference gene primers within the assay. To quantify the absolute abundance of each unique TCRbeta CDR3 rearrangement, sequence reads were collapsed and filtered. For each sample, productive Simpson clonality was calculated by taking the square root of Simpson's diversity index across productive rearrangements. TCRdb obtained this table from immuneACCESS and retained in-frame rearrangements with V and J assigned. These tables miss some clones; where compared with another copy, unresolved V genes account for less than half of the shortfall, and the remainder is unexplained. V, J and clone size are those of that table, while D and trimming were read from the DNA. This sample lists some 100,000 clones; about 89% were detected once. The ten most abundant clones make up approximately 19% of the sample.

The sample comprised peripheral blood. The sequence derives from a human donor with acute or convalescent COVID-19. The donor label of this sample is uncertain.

The nucleotide sequence is given as TGTGCCAGCAGCCAATACTCCTACAATGAGCAGTTCTTC. Its protein product is CASSQYSYNEQFF. The rearranged chain carries TRBV14 and TRBJ2-1; too little of a D gene remains to name it. V is clipped by 2 bases and J by 0 bases, and the sequence between their germline boundaries is 2 bases long. From its cysteine to its phenylalanine, the CDR3 spans 13 amino acids. Solely the CDR3 DNA is kept, with 39 bases framed from the first base. Taken from the germline V gene, the CDR1 and CDR2 loops are SGHDN and FVKESK.